The source of this T cell receptor (beta chain) is a study of naive and memory T cell subsets. Study outcomes and limitations: This RNA-based method may be sensitive to activation-related transcript changes.

An oligonucleotide containing a UMI was ligated to the 3' end of TCR cDNA. Whole blood, around 2.5 ml, came from adult healthy volunteers. Cells were not sorted; total RNA input targeted about 1 to 1000 ng. The CDR3 length is 13 residues. Germline V gene data show CDR1 as SEHNR and CDR2 as FQNEAQ (reference sequence). With 8 bases removed from V and 4 bases from J, the gap between germline ends came to 12 bases. As to this clonotype: Its antigen is not identified.

Four PCR rounds used nested alpha and beta constant region primers plus the SP2 primer. For blood and skin samples, reverse transcription used TCR alpha and beta constant primers. Each CDR3 protein gets one entry after TCRdb re-called the 5' RACE reads with MiXCR. The data contain approximately 32,000 distinct CDR3 sequences, 16% of them singletons. This rearrangement joins TRBV7-9 to TRBJ2-1, with a possible D match to TRBD1 (6 bases). This clonotype was sampled from a female donor in good health. CDR3 amino acids: CASGRQVYNEQFF. For the CDR3, the DNA is TGTGCCAGCGGACGACAGGTGTACAATGAGCAGTTCTTC. The full variable domain, rest sourced from reference TRBV7-9 and TRBJ2-1, is DTGVSQNPRHKITKRGQNVTFRCDPISEHNRLYWYRQTLGQGPEFLTYFQNEAQLEKSRLLSDRFSAERPKGSFSTLEIQRTEQGDSAMYLCASGRQVYNEQFFGPGTRLTVL.